The T cell receptor beta chain under discussion was sequenced for a study of T-cell memory formation after mild COVID-19. TCRdb used MiXCR to reprocess the 5' RACE reads, holding one entry per CDR3 protein. The sample shows about 240,000 distinct CDR3 sequences, over 9% of them seen only once. This TCR came from a man younger than 35 who had mild COVID-19 (a few samples of this study predate the infection). Cell type and time point are not known. Material: PBMCs or a T cell subset sorted from them (not recorded which).

The CDR3 protein is CASTPGGRRNEQFF. DNA for the CDR3: TGTGCCAGTACCCCCGGGGGGCGCAGGAATGAGCAGTTCTTC. V is TRBV19 and J is TRBJ2-1, with D possibly being TRBD2 (7 bases). Trimming removed 7 bases at V and 7 bases at J, with 17 bases between. Germline values: CDR1 LNHDA, CDR2 SQIVND (reference sequence). CDR3 size: 14 residues.